This TCR beta chain was found in a study of T cell clonality in common variable immunodeficiency (dated by TCRdb to between 2015 and 2017). Equivalent amounts of genomic DNA from CVID and control samples were used as sequencing input. For every sample, a 60 bp segment covering the rearranged TCRbeta CDR3 region was amplified and then sequenced. The immunoSEQ assay, a bias-corrected multiplex PCR with high-throughput sequencing, was employed for TCRbeta amplification. The original methods were these. Every unique nucleotide sequence was considered a clone and was annotated with V, D and J genes, copy number and frequency. Sequences were labeled productive if in frame, and non-productive if out of frame or containing stop codons. As previously described, Shannon's entropy was used to calculate clonality. The predicted amino acid sequences of productive clones were used to derive the mean CDR3 Kyte-Doolittle hydropathy. Scaled V gene usage was hierarchically clustered using Manhattan distance and complete linkage with the R hclust function. Sharing of clones by CDR3 amino acid sequence was evaluated through resampling of 12 repertoires per group over 100 rounds. The repertoires were screened for around 70 published EBV-specific TCRbeta sequences and roughly 240 published CMV-specific TCRbeta sequences. Analysis left out a couple of CVID samples that produced under 10,000 sequences, so a few dozen CVID repertoires remained. Sourced from immuneACCESS, this table was stored by TCRdb with only in-frame sequences that have V and J called. A share of the clones is absent; for the studies checked, an unresolved V gene accounts for under half, and the remainder has no known explanation. The V and J calls and clone size are taken from that table; D and trimming were inferred from the DNA. The sample has 40,000 to 55,000 clones on record, with no singletons. 8% to 13% of the sample comes from the top ten.

Overall study outcomes, separate from this receptor: CVID TCRbeta sequences reportedly showed fewer deletions and N-nucleotide insertions and lacked highly modified clones with 13 or more V deletions. Even though DNA input was the same, control samples had an average of about 80,000 unique sequences each, compared with approximately 30,000 in CVID samples. According to the authors, finding the cause of the higher clonality in CVID would require sequencing the repertoires of T cell subpopulations. CVID subjects shared fewer TCRbeta clones with each other than healthy controls did (p < 0.0001). Compared with healthy controls, CVID subjects showed increased TCRbeta clonality (t-test p = 0.018), a feature most characteristic of about a third of subjects. Patient heterogeneity within the CVID cohort put limits on correlating repertoire features with clinical complications.

This clone was observed at least ten times. Its antigen is not yet known. Both CVID patients and healthy controls were predominantly of Caucasian heritage. From each donor, about 5 to 8.5 ml of heparinized peripheral whole blood was collected. Genomic DNA from adults with common variable immune deficiency (CVID) and from healthy adult controls was used to sequence TCRbeta CDR3 repertoires. The control group comprised some 22 healthy adult volunteers, some 12 female and approximately ten male, aged about 20 to 70 years with a mean age of approximately 31. Diluted blood was density-centrifuged over Hypaque 1077 or Ficoll-Paque to isolate peripheral blood mononuclear cells. Genomic DNA was obtained from unsorted mononuclear cells using either Qiagen column purification or a centrifugation-based method. Sequenced material: peripheral blood mononuclear cells. The TCR comes from a person between 18 and 75 years old in good health.

The sequenced CDR3 bases are TGTGCCAGCAGTTTTCAGCCTAGCGGGAGGAATGAG. It encodes CASSFQPSGRNE. The complete CDR3 sequence is CASSFQPSGRNEQFF. The V and J segments used are TRBV28 and TRBJ2-1, and TRBD2 matches 11 of the central bases. The CDR3 goes on 3 residues after the read ends, and that part is filled in from the germline J gene. Per the germline V gene, MDHEN is the CDR1 and SYDVKM is the CDR2. The CDR3 holds 15 amino acids from the cysteine to the phenylalanine. Only the CDR3 bases that were read are kept: 36 of them, in frame from base 1. The germline V end is reduced by 3 bases and the J end by 7 bases; junction bases left unmatched: 5.